Shown below are 3 T cell receptor beta chains from a single sample sequenced in a study of blood T cell repertoires in COVID-19. The method was immunoSEQ multiplex PCR; TCRdb's version includes in-frame clones alone and lacks a portion of them. In the table there are approximately 150,000 clones, around 81% of which are singletons. Sequencing was performed on PBMCs or T cells enriched from blood (not recorded which). These TCRs come from a woman aged 40 to 49 who had recovered from COVID-19.

The rearrangement uses TRBV19 and TRBJ2-1; D possibly corresponds to TRBD2 (5 bases). The CDR3 spans 18 residues. The ends were cut back, 11 bases at V and 6 bases at J, with 32 bases in the middle. CDR1 LNHDA and CDR2 SQIVND come from the germline V gene (reference sequence). CDR3 in amino acids: CADRVWPAAPARVNEQFF. Here the CDR3 DNA reads TGTGCCGATAGGGTCTGGCCCGCGGCCCCCGCGCGGGTCAATGAGCAGTTCTTC.

The chain is built from TRBV27 and TRBJ2-3; 8 bases fit TRBD1. CDR1 MNHEY and CDR2 SMNVEV come from the germline V gene (reference sequence). The CDR3 has 15 amino acids. V trimming: 4 bases; J trimming: 1 base; junction bases outside the gene matches: 4. The CDR3, as DNA: TGTGCCAGCAGTTCTCCGGGACAGGGCACAGATACGCAGTATTTT. This codes for CASSSPGQGTDTQYF.

In its sample, this clone was seen once. The V and J genes are TRBV5-1 and TRBJ2-7; no definite D call. The CDR3 sequence is 13 residues long. V was cut by 0 bases and J by 6 bases, with 10 bases left in between. Per germline, CDR1 SGHRS and CDR2 YFSETQ. The CDR3 is CASSLAGRSEQYF. The DNA of the CDR3 is TGCGCCAGCAGCTTGGCCGGTAGATCCGAGCAGTACTTC.